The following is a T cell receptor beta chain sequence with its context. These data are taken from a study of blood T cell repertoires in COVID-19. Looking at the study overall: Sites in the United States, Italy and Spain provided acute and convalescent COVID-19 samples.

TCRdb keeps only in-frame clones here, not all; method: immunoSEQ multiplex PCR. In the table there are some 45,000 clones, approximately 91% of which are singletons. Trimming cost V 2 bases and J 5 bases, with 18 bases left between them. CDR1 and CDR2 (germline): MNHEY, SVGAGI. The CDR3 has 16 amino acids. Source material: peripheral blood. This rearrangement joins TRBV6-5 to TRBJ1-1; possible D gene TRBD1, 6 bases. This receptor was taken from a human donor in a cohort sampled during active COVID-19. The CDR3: CASSYVGGRRGTEAFF. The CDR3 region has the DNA TGTGCCAGCAGTTACGTTGGGGGCCGGAGAGGAACTGAAGCTTTCTTT.